The clone carrying this TCR beta chain was picked up a small number of times. Its antigen is undetermined. The data originate from a study of cytomegalovirus exposure and HLA in healthy donors. Study-wide points: Researchers reported from a later analysis that most CMV-associated TCR beta chains appeared HLA-restricted. The classifier reportedly diagnosed cytomegalovirus status with high sensitivity and specificity. Sequences of the TCR beta chain were said to predict the HLA-A and HLA-B alleles of most subjects accurately.

It was with 60 Vbeta and 13 Jbeta primers that the PCR ran. Assay: immunoSEQ multiplex PCR; the TCRdb copy retains only in-frame clones and omits some. The sample consists of roughly 120,000 clones, 9% to 10% of them appearing once. CDR3 length: 19 amino acids. The trim removed 4 bases at V and 4 bases at J, leaving 11 bases unmatched. Germline V CDR1 and CDR2: MNHNS, SASEGT. Sequenced material: PBMCs. The rearrangement uses TRBV6-1 and TRBJ2-1, with 15 bases matching TRBD2. This receptor was obtained from a man aged 25-40 years in good health and CMV-seronegative. CDR3 amino acids: CASSGRRAGTSGRYNEQFF. The CDR3 DNA is TGTGCCAGCAGTGGTAGGCGCGCCGGGACTAGCGGGAGGTACAATGAGCAGTTCTTC.